The clone carrying this T cell receptor (beta chain) was observed a few times. These data are taken from a study of cytomegalovirus exposure and HLA in healthy donors. This PCR relied on a set of 60 Vbeta primers and 13 Jbeta primers. Using immunoSEQ multiplex PCR, the repertoire was profiled, and TCRdb retains in-frame clones only, with some absent. The sample gives about 150,000 clones, approximately 80% of which show up once; about 1.7% is in the top ten. The CDR3 consists of 11 residues. Germline CDR1 and CDR2: SNHLY and FYNNEI. V lost 4 bases and J lost 5, with 5 bases in between. The sequence derives from a man aged 35 to 55 in good health and CMV-seronegative. The rearrangement links TRBV2 to TRBJ2-5; D is unresolved. Sequences were obtained from PBMCs. CDR3 region: CASSVMETQYF. CDR3 nucleotide sequence: TGTGCCAGCAGTGTTATGGAGACCCAGTACTTC.